The present T cell receptor beta chain was sequenced within a study of shared clonotypes between healthy human individuals. The study's findings and limits: It was the few donors that limited the genetic and exposure-history diversity represented.

Trimming removed 4 bases from V and 6 bases from J, with 23 bases in between. In germline, CDR1 is SGHNT, CDR2 YYREEE (reference sequence). The CDR3 sequence is 18 residues long. Profiled with immunoSEQ multiplex PCR; TCRdb holds only in-frame clones, not every one. The sample includes about 2.1 million clones, 80% to 95% of them seen just once. CD45RO-negative, CCR7-selected cells formed the naive CD8 fraction, which excluded terminally differentiated effector memory CD45RA+ cells. To note about this clone: Its target is unknown.

Sequenced: naive CD8+ T cells from PBMCs. This clonotype was sampled from a man aged 18 to 30 in good health. Some clones in this sample may be carry-over from other donors' samples. This chain links TRBV5-4 with TRBJ1-6; no firm D call. This CDR3 is CASSLAGPVPTTNSPLHF. DNA of the CDR3: TGTGCCAGCAGCCTTGCAGGTCCGGTACCAACAACTAATTCACCCCTCCACTTT.